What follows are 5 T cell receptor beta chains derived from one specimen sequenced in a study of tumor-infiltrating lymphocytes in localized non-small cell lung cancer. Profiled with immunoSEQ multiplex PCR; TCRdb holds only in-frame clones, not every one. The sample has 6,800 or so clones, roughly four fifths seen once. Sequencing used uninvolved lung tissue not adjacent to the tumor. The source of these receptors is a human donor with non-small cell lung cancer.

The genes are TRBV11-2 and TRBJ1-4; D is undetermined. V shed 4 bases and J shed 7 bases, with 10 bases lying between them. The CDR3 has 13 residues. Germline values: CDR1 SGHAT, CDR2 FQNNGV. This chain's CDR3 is CASSSTYGEKLFF. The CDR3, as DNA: TGTGCCAGCAGCTCAACTTACGGTGAAAAACTGTTTTTT.

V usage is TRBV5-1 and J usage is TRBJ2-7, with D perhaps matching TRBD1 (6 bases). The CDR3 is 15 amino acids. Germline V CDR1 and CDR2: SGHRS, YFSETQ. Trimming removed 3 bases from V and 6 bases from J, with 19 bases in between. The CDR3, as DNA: TGCGCCAGCAGCTCGGGACCGCGCAGGGGAATCGAGCAGTACTTC. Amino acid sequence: CASSSGPRRGIEQYF.

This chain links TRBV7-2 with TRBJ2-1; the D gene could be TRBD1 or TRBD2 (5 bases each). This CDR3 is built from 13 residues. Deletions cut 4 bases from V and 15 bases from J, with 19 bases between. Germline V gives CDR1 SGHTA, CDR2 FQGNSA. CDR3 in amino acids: CASSSSIRDLAFF. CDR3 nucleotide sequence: TGTGCCAGCAGCTCCTCGATCCGGGACCTCGCGTTCTTC. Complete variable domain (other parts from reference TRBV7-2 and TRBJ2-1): GAGVSQSPSNKVTEKGKDVELRCDPISGHTALYWYRQSLGQGLEFLIYFQGNSAPDKSGLPSDRFSAERTGGSVSTLTIQRTQQEDSAVYLCASSSSIRDLAFFGPGTRLTVL.

The CDR3 reads CAISPTGPYEQYF. The CDR3 DNA reads as TGTGCCATCAGTCCTACCGGTCCCTACGAGCAGTACTTC. This rearrangement joins TRBV10-3 to TRBJ2-7; D remains ambiguous. This CDR3 spans 13 amino acids. Looked up from germline, CDR1 is ENHRY and CDR2 is SYGVKD. Trimming cost V 5 bases and J 2 bases, with 10 bases left between them.

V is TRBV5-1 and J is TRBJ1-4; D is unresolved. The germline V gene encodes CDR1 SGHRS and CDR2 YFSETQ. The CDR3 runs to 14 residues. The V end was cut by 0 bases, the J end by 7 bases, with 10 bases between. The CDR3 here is CASSLDRSSEKLFF. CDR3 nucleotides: TGCGCCAGCAGCTTGGACAGATCAAGTGAAAAACTGTTTTTT.